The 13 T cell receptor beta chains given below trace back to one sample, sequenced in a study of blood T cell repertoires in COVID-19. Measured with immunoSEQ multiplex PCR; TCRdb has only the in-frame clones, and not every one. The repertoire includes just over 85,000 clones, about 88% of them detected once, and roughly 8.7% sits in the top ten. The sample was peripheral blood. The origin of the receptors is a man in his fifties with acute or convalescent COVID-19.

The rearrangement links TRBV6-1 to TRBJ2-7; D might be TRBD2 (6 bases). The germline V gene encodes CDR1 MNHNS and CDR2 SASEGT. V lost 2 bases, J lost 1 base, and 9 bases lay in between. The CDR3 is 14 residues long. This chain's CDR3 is CASSELGGSYEQYF. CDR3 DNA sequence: TGTGCCAGCAGTGAACTAGGAGGGTCCTACGAGCAGTACTTC.

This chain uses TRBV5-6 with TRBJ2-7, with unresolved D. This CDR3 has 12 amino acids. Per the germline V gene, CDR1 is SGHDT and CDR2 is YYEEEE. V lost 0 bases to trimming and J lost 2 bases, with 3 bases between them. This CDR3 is CASSLDTYEQYF. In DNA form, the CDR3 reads TGTGCCAGCAGCTTGGACACCTACGAGCAGTACTTC.

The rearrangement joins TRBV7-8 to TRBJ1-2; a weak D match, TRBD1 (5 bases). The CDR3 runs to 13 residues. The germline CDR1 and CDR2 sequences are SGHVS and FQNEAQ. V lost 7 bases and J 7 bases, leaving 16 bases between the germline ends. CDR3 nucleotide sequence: TGTGCCAGCACCGTTCAGGGTCAAAGTGGCTACACCTTC. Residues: CASTVQGQSGYTF.

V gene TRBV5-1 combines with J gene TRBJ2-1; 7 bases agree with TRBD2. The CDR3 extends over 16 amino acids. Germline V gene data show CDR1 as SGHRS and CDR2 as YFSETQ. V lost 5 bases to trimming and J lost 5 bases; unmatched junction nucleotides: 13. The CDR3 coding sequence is TGCGCCAGCAGTTCCGGGTGGGACTACCCCAACAATGAGCAGTTCTTC. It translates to CASSSGWDYPNNEQFF. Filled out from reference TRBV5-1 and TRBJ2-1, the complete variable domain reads KAGVTQTPRYLIKTRGQQVTLSCSPISGHRSVSWYQQTPGQGLQFLFEYFSETQRNKGNFPGRFSGRQFSNSRSEMNVSTLELGDSALYLCASSSGWDYPNNEQFFGPGTRLTVL.

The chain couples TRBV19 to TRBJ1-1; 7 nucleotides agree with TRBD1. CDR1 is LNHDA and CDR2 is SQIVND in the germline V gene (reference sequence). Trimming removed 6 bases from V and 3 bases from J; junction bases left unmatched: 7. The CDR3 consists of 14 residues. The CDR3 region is CASRKQGLYTEAFF. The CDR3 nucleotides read TGTGCCAGTAGGAAACAGGGGTTGTACACTGAAGCTTTCTTT.

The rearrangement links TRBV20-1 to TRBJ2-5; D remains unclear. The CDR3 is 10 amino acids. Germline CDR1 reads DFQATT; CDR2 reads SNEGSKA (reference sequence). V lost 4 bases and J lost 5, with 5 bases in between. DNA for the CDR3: TGCAGTGCTACCGGGGAGACCCAGTACTTC. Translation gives CSATGETQYF.

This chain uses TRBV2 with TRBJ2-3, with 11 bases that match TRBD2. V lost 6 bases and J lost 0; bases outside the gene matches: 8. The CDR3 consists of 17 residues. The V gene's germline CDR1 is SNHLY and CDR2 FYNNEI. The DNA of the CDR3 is TGTGCCAGCAGACTGGGACTAGCGGAGACTAGCACAGATACGCAGTATTTT. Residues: CASRLGLAETSTDTQYF.

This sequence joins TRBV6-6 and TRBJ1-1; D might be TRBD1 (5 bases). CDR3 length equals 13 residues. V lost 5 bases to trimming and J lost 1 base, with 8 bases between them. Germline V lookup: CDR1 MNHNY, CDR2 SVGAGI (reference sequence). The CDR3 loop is CASSPTGNTEAFF. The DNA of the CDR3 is TGTGCCAGCAGTCCCACAGGGAACACTGAAGCTTTCTTT.

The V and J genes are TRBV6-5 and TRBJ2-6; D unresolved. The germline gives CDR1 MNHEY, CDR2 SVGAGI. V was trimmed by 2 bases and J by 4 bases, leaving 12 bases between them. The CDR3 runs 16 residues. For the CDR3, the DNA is TGTGCCAGCAGTTACGTTGCGTTCATGGGGGCCAACGTCCTGACTTTC. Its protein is CASSYVAFMGANVLTF.

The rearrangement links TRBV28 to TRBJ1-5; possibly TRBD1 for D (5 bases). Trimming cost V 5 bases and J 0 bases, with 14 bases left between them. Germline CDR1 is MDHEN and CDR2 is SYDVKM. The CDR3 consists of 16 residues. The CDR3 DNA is TGTGCCAGCAGTCCCCCGGGGGGGGTTAGCAATCAGCCCCAGCATTTT. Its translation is CASSPPGGVSNQPQHF.

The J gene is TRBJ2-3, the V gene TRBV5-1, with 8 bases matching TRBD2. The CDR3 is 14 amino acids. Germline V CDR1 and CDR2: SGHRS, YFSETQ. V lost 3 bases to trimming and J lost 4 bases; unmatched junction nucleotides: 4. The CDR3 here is CASSWAGGSDTQYF. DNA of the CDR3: TGCGCCAGCAGCTGGGCGGGGGGTTCAGATACGCAGTATTTT.

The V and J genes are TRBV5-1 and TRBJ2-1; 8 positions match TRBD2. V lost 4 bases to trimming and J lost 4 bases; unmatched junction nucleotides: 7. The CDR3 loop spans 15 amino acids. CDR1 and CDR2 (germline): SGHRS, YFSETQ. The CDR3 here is CASSQTTSAYNEQFF. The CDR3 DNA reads TGCGCCAGCAGCCAAACGACTAGCGCTTACAATGAGCAGTTCTTC.

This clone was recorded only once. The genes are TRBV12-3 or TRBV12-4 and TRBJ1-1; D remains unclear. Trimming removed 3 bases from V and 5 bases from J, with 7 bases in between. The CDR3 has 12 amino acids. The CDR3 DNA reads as TGTGCCAGCAGTTTTCCCGGGACTGAAGCTTTCTTT. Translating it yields CASSFPGTEAFF.